This entry concerns a single TCR beta chain. The clone's antigen remains unknown. It has no much larger one-base neighbor in the sample; base qualities were not kept. Counted from cysteine to phenylalanine, this CDR3 has 12 amino acids. Here the CDR3 DNA is all that survives: 36 bases in frame from base 1. V and J lose 1 base and 9 bases, and a span of 7 bases separates them. The germline V gene supplies CDR1 SGHAT and CDR2 FQNNGV. Libraries were made using 5' RACE. Sequencing instrument: NextSeq 500. The TCR library protocol attached unique molecular identifiers to individual cDNA molecules to correct for sequencing error and PCR bias. Both TCR alpha and beta chains were sequenced, and tight co-correlation was observed between alpha and beta sequence abundances in each sample. Concerning the study's data processing: Decombinator V4 was used to annotate TCR sequences for V gene, J gene and CDR3. TCRs were defined as expanded if a significant change between any two time points was detected under a Poisson model with p below 0.0001. TCR abundances were normalised to the total number of TCRs sequenced in each sample and reported as counts per million. MAIT TCRs were defined by TRAV1-2 paired with TRAJ12, TRAJ20 or TRAJ33, and iNKT TCRs by TRAV10 paired with TRAJ18. A search of VDJdb, accessed on 1 November 2021, was run for TCRs annotated to CMV, EBV and SARS-CoV-2, with TCRs annotated for multiple antigens excluded. TCRdb trimmed the raw reads at Q25, called clones with MiXCR and kept productive beta chains. When rows share a CDR3 protein, they turn into one entry using the most common DNA and genes. These V and J calls derive from TCRdb rather than the authors' analysis. The sample has approximately 99,000 distinct CDR3 sequences on record, about 12% of them singletons. The top ten clones comprise around 3% of the sample.

The record originates from a study of early T cells in non-severe SARS-CoV-2 infection (dated by TCRdb to about 2021). As for the study more broadly: Because TCR sequencing was done on bulk RNA from unsorted whole blood, the alpha and beta chains could not be paired. On the study overall, not on this receptor specifically: Matching against VDJdb was skewed toward anti-spike CD8 responses, likely underestimated virus-specific expansions, and missed private and CD4 specificities.

A case-control design nested within a healthcare worker cohort in London, UK, was used, with weekly nasopharyngeal swab PCR tests and blood sampling performed. Healthcare workers were recruited between 23 and 31 March 2020, during the week of the UK lockdown, and were followed weekly for up to about 15 weeks. Recombination linked TRBV11-2 to TRBJ2-1, with no reliable assignment of the D segment. This clonotype was obtained from an adult who was a healthcare worker with PCR-confirmed SARS-CoV-2 infection or an uninfected control (not recorded which). Specimen: whole blood. The sequenced DNA: TGTGCCAGCAGCTTAGGGGTTACTGAGCAGTTCTTC. Translation gives CASSLGVTEQFF.